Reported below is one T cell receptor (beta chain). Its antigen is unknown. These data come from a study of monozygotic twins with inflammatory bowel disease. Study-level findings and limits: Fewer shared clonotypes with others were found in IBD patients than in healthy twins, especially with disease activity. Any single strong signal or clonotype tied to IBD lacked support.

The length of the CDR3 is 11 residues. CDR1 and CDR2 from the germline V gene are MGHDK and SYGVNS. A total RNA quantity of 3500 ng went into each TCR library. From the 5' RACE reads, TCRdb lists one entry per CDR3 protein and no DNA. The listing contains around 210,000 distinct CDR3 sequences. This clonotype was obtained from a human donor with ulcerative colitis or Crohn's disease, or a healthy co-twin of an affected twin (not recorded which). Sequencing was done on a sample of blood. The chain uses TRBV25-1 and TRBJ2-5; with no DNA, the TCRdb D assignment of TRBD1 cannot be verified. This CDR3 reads CASRTEGTQYF.